The source of this T cell receptor (beta chain) is a study of CXCR3-negative and CXCR3-positive naive CD8 T cells. General study results and limits: Relative to CXCR3-negative naive cells, CXCR3-positive naive cells had more hydrophobic TRB CDR3s. The study found that naive CXCR3-negative and CXCR3-positive cells shared TRBV-TRBJ usage, while memory cells differed.

About this clonotype itself: The antigen is unknown.

The authors prepared UMI-labeled TRB cDNA libraries by 5' RACE. TCRdb reprocessed the 5' RACE reads, keeping one entry per CDR3 protein, no DNA. The table for this sample gives 130,000 to 150,000 distinct CDR3 sequences. CDR1 MNHEY and CDR2 SMNVEV come from the germline V gene (reference sequence). CDR3 size: 14 residues. The clonotype originates from a human donor in good health. Some clones in this sample may be carry-over from other donors' samples. The chain uses TRBV27 and TRBJ2-7; TCRdb's assignment of TRBD1 cannot be checked, as there is no DNA. Sequenced: naive CXCR3+ CD8+ T cells from blood. As to subset: CD45RO-CCR7+CD27+CD95- naive CD8+ T cells expressing CXCR3 (TNR3+). CDR3 amino acids: CASSIYGGSYEQYF.